A selection of T cell receptor beta chains follows, all from one sample in a study of shared clonotypes between healthy human individuals. Assay used: immunoSEQ multiplex PCR; TCRdb lists only in-frame clones, some missing. The sample holds under 2,500,000 clones, about 94% seen once. The sequenced material came from naive CD4+ T cells sorted from blood. These receptors were taken from a man younger than 30 in good health. Both conserved end residues are part of each CDR3.

v_gene	j_gene	CDR3aa
TRBV6-5	TRBJ1-5	CASSRLGTGDQPQHF
TRBV28	TRBJ2-1	CASSFGVGGGWSYNEQFF
TRBV4-3	TRBJ1-6	CASSQGSTLTGSPLHF
TRBV6-6	TRBJ1-4	CASSRPGPREEKLFF
TRBV5-4	TRBJ1-1	CASSLLRTEGSEAFF
TRBV2	TRBJ2-7	CASSEDRYEQYF
TRBV6-5	TRBJ2-5	CASSWTVQETQYF
TRBV5-1	TRBJ2-5	CASSLGREQETQYF
TRBV4-1	TRBJ2-1	CASSPLAGANNEQFF
TRBV11-2	TRBJ2-7	CASSSYGRSYEQYF
TRBV9	TRBJ2-1	CASSVASSLHNEQFF
TRBV7-3	TRBJ2-2	CASSLGTQTGELFF
TRBV10-3	TRBJ2-2	CAISEGSGRGAGELFF
TRBV25-1	TRBJ2-3	CASSEAGKSSTDTQYF
TRBV6-6	TRBJ1-6	CASSYLRDRENSPLHF
TRBV19	TRBJ1-2	CASSLDRVVGGYTF
TRBV19	TRBJ1-2	CASRRGTYGYTF
TRBV7-3	TRBJ2-2	CASSLSRDGNTGELFF
TRBV19	TRBJ1-3	CASSTDSSGNTIYF
TRBV5-4	TRBJ1-2	CASSPGQEYSAYGYTF
TRBV5-1	TRBJ2-1	CASSSHLNGPGGNEQFF
TRBV5-1	TRBJ2-7	CASSPGYGQGASEQYF
TRBV25-1	TRBJ2-5	CASSATSGKLPETQYF
TRBV6-5	TRBJ2-7	CASSDARDEQYF
TRBV6-6	TRBJ1-2	CASSRDRYGYTF
TRBV30	TRBJ2-6	CAWRTSGANVLTF
TRBV14	TRBJ2-2	CASSQVSGFTGELFF
TRBV6-5	TRBJ2-7	CASRSSGMSTYEQYF
TRBV6-5	TRBJ1-3	CASSYPRDSNGNTIYF
TRBV9	TRBJ2-1	CASSDPVAGGKYNEQFF
TRBV18	TRBJ1-6	CASSPGGPKVNSPLHF
TRBV10-2	TRBJ1-5	CASKKSQDQPQHF
TRBV19	TRBJ2-3	CASGGVSTDTQYF
TRBV7-2	TRBJ2-7	CASTLGVDRVEQYF